Listed below are T cell receptor beta chains from one sample, sequenced in a study of Ad26.COV2.S vaccination and SARS-CoV-2 variants. Sequencing used immunoSEQ multiplex PCR; TCRdb keeps in-frame clones, though not all of them. Among 360,000 or so clones listed, 70% to 90% were seen once. The source material was peripheral blood, sampled in a trial of Ad26.COV2.S vaccine versus placebo. The receptors originated from a person between 18 and 65 years old who received the Ad26.COV2.S COVID-19 vaccine or a placebo. The CDR3 runs from the conserved cysteine through the conserved F or W. A D gene is named only where the DNA matches it firmly. Some rows mark clone size as missing; the rest say once, few, many or name a class of expanded clone.

TRBV11-2	TRBD2	TRBJ2-7	-	CASSFSGRAYEQYF	TGTGCCAGCAGCTTTAGCGGGAGAGCCTACGAGCAGTACTTC
TRBV11-2	TRBD2	TRBJ2-2	-	CASSFGSGRAAGELFF	TGTGCCAGCAGCTTTGGTAGCGGGAGGGCCGCCGGGGAGCTGTTTTTT
TRBV30	-	TRBJ1-1	once	CAWSLYSNTEAFF	TGTGCCTGGAGTTTGTACAGCAACACTGAAGCTTTCTTT
TRBV29-1	-	TRBJ2-5	-	CSVDPTGTQYF	TGCAGCGTTGATCCGACGGGGACCCAGTACTTC
TRBV30	-	TRBJ1-1	once	CAWGKGGSEAFF	TGTGCCTGGGGTAAGGGGGGGTCTGAAGCTTTCTTT
TRBV30	TRBD1	TRBJ1-2	-	CASTPYGGTGGIYGYTF	TGTGCCTCCACGCCCTACGGCGGGACAGGGGGCATCTATGGCTACACCTTC
TRBV5-1	TRBD1	TRBJ2-1	-	CASSYHGQGKSNEQFF	TGCGCCAGCAGCTACCACGGACAGGGAAAGAGCAATGAGCAGTTCTTC
TRBV12-5	TRBD2	TRBJ2-1	-	CASGLVLGLAGVGEQFF	TGTGCTAGTGGTTTGGTACTCGGACTAGCGGGAGTCGGGGAGCAGTTCTTC
TRBV10-3	TRBD1	TRBJ1-2	-	CALGQGVGYTF	TGTGCCCTCGGACAGGGGGTTGGCTACACCTTC
TRBV7-2	-	TRBJ1-3	-	CASSLERLLSSGNTIYF	TGTGCCAGCAGCTTAGAGCGACTCTTGAGCTCTGGAAACACCATATATTTT
TRBV9	-	TRBJ2-1	-	CASSVGARTPTSEQFF	TGTGCCAGCAGCGTAGGGGCGAGAACCCCAACAAGTGAGCAGTTCTTC
TRBV7-9	TRBD1	TRBJ2-1	-	CASSLAGTGGNNEQFF	TGTGCCAGCAGCTTAGCTGGGACAGGGGGCAACAATGAGCAGTTCTTC
TRBV12-3/TRBV12-4	-	TRBJ2-1	-	CASILDGRGEQFF	TGTGCCAGCATCCTCGACGGACGGGGTGAGCAGTTCTTC
TRBV4-2	TRBD2	TRBJ2-7	-	CASSQQSGTGAYEQYF	TGTGCCAGCAGCCAGCAAAGCGGGACGGGAGCCTACGAGCAGTACTTC
TRBV7-9	-	TRBJ2-2	-	CASSLGPTGELFF	TGTGCCAGCAGCTTGGGACCCACCGGGGAGCTGTTTTTT
TRBV19	TRBD1	TRBJ1-5	few	CASRDRGRQSNQPQHF	TGTGCCAGCCGGGACAGGGGGAGACAAAGCAATCAGCCCCAGCATTTT
TRBV13	-	TRBJ2-2	-	CASSSSPPAGELFF	TGTGCCAGCAGCTCCTCCCCGCCCGCCGGGGAGCTGTTTTTT
TRBV4-2	-	TRBJ2-3	-	CASSRDLNTDTQYF	TGTGCCAGCAGCCGGGACTTGAACACAGATACGCAGTATTTT
TRBV30	TRBD1	TRBJ2-7	-	CAWSARRTGGYEQYF	TGTGCCTGGAGTGCCCGAAGGACAGGGGGCTACGAGCAGTACTTC
TRBV5-4	-	TRBJ1-2	-	CASSLGSAYGYTF	TGTGCCAGCAGCTTGGGGTCAGCCTATGGCTACACCTTC
TRBV5-1	-	TRBJ1-2	-	CASSLDYGYTF	TGCGCCAGCAGCCTGGACTATGGCTACACCTTC
TRBV6-4	TRBD2	TRBJ2-1	once	CASSAGAGVVNEQFF	TGTGCCAGCAGCGCCGGAGCGGGAGTAGTCAATGAGCAGTTCTTC
TRBV12-3/TRBV12-4	-	TRBJ2-6	-	CASSLSGANVLTF	TGTGCCAGCAGCCTGTCTGGGGCCAACGTCCTGACTTTC
TRBV10-3	-	TRBJ1-6	-	CAISESPSSSYNSPLHF	TGTGCCATCAGTGAGTCGCCGTCGAGCTCCTATAATTCACCCCTCCACTTT
TRBV5-1	-	TRBJ2-7	-	CASNSIVGQNYEQYF	TGCGCCAGCAACTCTATAGTGGGCCAGAACTACGAGCAGTACTTC
TRBV6-6	TRBD2	TRBJ2-7	-	CASSLVGTSGIAIYEQYF	TGTGCCAGCAGTCTGGTCGGGACTAGCGGGATTGCAATCTACGAGCAGTACTTC
TRBV5-4	-	TRBJ2-2	-	CASSSGTVHTGELFF	TGTGCCAGCAGCTCCGGGACGGTACACACCGGGGAGCTGTTTTTT
TRBV3-1/TRBV3-2	-	TRBJ1-1	-	CASSQVLRWGNTEAFF	TGTGCCAGCAGCCAAGTACTTAGGTGGGGGAACACTGAAGCTTTCTTT
TRBV19	-	TRBJ1-3	-	CASSMGSSGNTIYF	TGTGCCAGTAGTATGGGCTCCTCTGGAAACACCATATATTTT
TRBV2	-	TRBJ2-2	few	CASSRAGLNTGELFF	TGTGCCAGTTCAAGAGCAGGACTAAACACCGGGGAGCTGTTTTTT
TRBV7-9	-	TRBJ1-6	-	CASSLTGTVNSPLHF	TGTGCCAGCAGCTTAACCGGGACGGTTAATTCACCCCTCCACTTT
TRBV30	-	TRBJ2-1	-	CAWSRTTGYEQFF	TGTGCCTGGAGTCGGACGACGGGGTATGAGCAGTTCTTC
TRBV28	-	TRBJ1-3	-	CATSRFVGNTIYF	TGTGCCACCTCTCGTTTCGTAGGAAACACCATATATTTT
TRBV11-2	-	TRBJ2-7	once	CASSLGGLTLPYEQYF	TGTGCCAGCAGCTTAGGTGGACTAACCCTCCCCTACGAGCAGTACTTC
TRBV5-8	-	TRBJ2-1	-	CASSRTGPSSTEQFF	TGTGCCAGCAGCCGAACAGGGCCCTCATCGACTGAGCAGTTCTTC
TRBV2	-	TRBJ2-3	-	CASSELGRETDTQYF	TGTGCCAGCAGTGAATTGGGTAGGGAGACAGATACGCAGTATTTT
TRBV6-2/TRBV6-3	TRBD1	TRBJ1-5	-	CASSLTQGAQPQHF	TGTGCCAGCAGTCTGACCCAGGGGGCCCAGCCCCAGCATTTT
TRBV6-2/TRBV6-3	TRBD1	TRBJ1-6	-	CASSWTGDRLYSPLHF	TGTGCCAGCAGCTGGACAGGGGACCGGCTCTATTCACCCCTCCACTTT
TRBV11-1	TRBD2	TRBJ2-1	-	CASSSGTSDYNEQFF	TGTGCCAGCAGTTCCGGGACTAGCGACTACAATGAGCAGTTCTTC
TRBV5-6	-	TRBJ1-5	-	CASSFRDQPQHF	TGTGCCAGCAGCTTCAGGGATCAGCCCCAGCATTTT
TRBV7-3	-	TRBJ2-7	few	CASPGANEEQYF	TGTGCCAGTCCGGGGGCGAATGAGGAGCAGTACTTC
TRBV9	-	TRBJ1-3	-	CASSVRDSRNTIYF	TGTGCCAGCAGCGTCCGGGATTCGCGCAACACCATATATTTT
TRBV10-3	-	TRBJ1-1	-	CASNVGGLGTEAFF	TGTGCCTCAAACGTCGGAGGTTTGGGCACTGAAGCTTTCTTT
TRBV9	-	TRBJ1-1	-	CASSVGANTEAFF	TGTGCCAGCAGCGTAGGAGCGAACACTGAAGCTTTCTTT
TRBV28	-	TRBJ2-2	-	CASSLVAGELFF	TGTGCCAGCAGTTTGGTGGCCGGGGAGCTGTTTTTT
TRBV7-2	TRBD2	TRBJ2-1	-	CASSLPLRRLAGGSNEQFF	TGTGCCAGCAGCTTACCATTGCGGCGTCTAGCGGGAGGGAGTAATGAGCAGTTCTTC
TRBV18	TRBD1	TRBJ2-7	-	CASSPGTGEPYEQYF	TGTGCCAGCTCACCCGGGACAGGGGAGCCCTACGAGCAGTACTTC
TRBV30	-	TRBJ2-6	-	CAWSYLSSGANVLTF	TGTGCCTGGAGTTATCTTAGCTCTGGGGCCAACGTCCTGACTTTC
TRBV7-3	TRBD2	TRBJ2-3	-	CASSRTSASTDTQYF	TGTGCCAGCAGCCGCACTAGCGCTAGCACAGATACGCAGTATTTT
TRBV24-1	TRBD2	TRBJ2-2	-	CATSSVSSGSVTGELFF	TGTGCCACCAGTTCGGTGTCTAGCGGGTCGGTCACCGGGGAGCTGTTTTTT
TRBV30	-	TRBJ2-7	few	CAWSVRYYEQYF	TGTGCCTGGAGTGTGCGATACTACGAGCAGTACTTC
TRBV11-2	-	TRBJ2-2	-	CASSPEGRQNTGELFF	TGTGCCAGCAGCCCAGAGGGGAGGCAGAACACCGGGGAGCTGTTTTTT